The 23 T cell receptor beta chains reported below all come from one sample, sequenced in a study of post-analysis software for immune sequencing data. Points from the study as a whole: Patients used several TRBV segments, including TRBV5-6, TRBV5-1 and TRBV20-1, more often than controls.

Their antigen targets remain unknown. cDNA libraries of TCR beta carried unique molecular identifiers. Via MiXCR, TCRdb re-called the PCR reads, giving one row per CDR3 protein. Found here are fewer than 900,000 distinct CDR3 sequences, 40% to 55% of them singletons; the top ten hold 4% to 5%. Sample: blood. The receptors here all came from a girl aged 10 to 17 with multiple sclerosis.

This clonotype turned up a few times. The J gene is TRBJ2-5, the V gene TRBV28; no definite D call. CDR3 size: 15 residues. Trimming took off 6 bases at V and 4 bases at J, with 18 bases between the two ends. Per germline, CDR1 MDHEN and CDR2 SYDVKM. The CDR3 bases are TGTGCCAGCAGCCCCCCGCAGGATGAGGCAGAGACCCAGTACTTC. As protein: CASSPPQDEAETQYF. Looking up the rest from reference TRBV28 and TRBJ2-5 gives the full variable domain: DVKVTQSSRYLVKRTGEKVFLECVQDMDHENMFWYRQDPGLGLRLIYFSYDVKMKEKGDIPEGYSVSREKKERFSLILESASTNQTSMYLCASSPPQDEAETQYFGPGTRLLVL.

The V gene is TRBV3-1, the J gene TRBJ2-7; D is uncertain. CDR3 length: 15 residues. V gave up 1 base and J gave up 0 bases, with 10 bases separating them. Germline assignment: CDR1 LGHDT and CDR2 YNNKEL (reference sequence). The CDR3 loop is CASSQGTVASYEQYF. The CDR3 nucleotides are TGTGCCAGCAGCCAAGGGACGGTCGCCTCCTACGAGCAGTACTTC.

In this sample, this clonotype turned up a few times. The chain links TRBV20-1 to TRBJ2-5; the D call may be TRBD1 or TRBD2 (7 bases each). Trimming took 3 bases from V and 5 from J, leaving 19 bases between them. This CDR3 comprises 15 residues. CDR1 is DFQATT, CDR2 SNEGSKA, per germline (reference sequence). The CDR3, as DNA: TGCAGTGCTAGGAGGGGGCTAGCGGCACGGGAGACCCAGTACTTC. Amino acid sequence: CSARRGLAARETQYF.

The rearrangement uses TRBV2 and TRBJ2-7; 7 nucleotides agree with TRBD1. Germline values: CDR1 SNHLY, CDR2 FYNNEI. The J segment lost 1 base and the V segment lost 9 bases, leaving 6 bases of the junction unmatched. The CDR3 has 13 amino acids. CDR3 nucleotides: TGTGCCAGAAAGGGACAGTCATCCTACGAGCAGTACTTC. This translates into CARKGQSSYEQYF. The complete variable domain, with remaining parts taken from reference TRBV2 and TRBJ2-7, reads EPEVTQTPSHQVTQMGQEVILRCVPISNHLYFYWYRQILGQKVEFLVSFYNNEISEKSEIFDDQFSVERPDGSNFTLKIRSTKLEDSAMYFCARKGQSSYEQYFGPGTRLTVT.

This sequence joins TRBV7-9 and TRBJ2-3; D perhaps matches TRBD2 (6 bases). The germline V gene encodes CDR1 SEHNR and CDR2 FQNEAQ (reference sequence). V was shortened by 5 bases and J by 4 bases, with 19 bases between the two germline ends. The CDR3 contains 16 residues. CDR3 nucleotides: TGTGCCAGCAGCGAGTTAGGAGGGAGTCTTCCAGATACGCAGTATTTT. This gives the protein CASSELGGSLPDTQYF.

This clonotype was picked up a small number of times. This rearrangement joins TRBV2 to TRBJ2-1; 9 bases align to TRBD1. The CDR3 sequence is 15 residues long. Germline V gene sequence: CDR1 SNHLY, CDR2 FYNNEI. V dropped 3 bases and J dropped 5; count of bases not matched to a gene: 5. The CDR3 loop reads CASSETGGLNNEQFF. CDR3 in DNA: TGTGCCAGCAGTGAGACAGGGGGGTTGAACAATGAGCAGTTCTTC.

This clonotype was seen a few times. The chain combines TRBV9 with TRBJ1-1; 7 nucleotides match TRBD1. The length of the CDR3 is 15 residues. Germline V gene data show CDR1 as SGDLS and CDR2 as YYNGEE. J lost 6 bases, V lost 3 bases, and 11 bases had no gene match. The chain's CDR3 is CASSETGQSLAEAFF. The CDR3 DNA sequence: TGTGCCAGCAGCGAAACGGGACAGTCTCTAGCTGAAGCTTTCTTT.

CDR3 residues: CSASPGQNTEAFF. The DNA of the CDR3 is TGCAGTGCTAGTCCAGGGCAGAACACTGAAGCTTTCTTT. The V gene is TRBV20-1, the J gene TRBJ1-1; a weak D match, TRBD1 (5 bases). CDR3 size: 13 residues. V lost 3 bases, J lost 1 base, and 9 bases lay in between. Germline lookup yields CDR1 DFQATT and CDR2 SNEGSKA (reference sequence).

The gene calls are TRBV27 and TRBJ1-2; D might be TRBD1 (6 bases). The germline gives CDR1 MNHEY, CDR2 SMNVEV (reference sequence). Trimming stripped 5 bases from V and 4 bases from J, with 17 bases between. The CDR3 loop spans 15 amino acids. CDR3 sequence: CASSPTLGQIYGYTF. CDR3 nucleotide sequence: TGTGCCAGCAGTCCAACCCTCGGACAGATCTATGGCTACACCTTC.

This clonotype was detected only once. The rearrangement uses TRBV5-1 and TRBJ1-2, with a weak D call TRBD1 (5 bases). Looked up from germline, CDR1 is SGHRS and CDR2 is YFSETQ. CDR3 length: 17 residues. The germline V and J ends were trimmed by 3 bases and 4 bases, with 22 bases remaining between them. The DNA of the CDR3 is TGCGCCAGCAGCTCTGAACCGGGACTTAGGGCAGGCTATGGCTACACCTTC. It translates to CASSSEPGLRAGYGYTF.

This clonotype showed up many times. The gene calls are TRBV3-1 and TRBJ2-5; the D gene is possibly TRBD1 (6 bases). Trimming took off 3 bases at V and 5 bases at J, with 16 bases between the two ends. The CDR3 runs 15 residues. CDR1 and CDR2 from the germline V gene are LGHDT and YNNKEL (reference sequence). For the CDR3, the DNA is TGTGCCAGCAGCCACCGGGGTCATCAGGGGGAGACCCAGTACTTC. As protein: CASSHRGHQGETQYF.

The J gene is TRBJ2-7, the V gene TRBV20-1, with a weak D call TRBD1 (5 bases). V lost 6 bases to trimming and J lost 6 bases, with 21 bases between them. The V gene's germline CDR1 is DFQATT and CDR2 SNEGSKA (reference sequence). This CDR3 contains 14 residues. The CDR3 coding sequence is TGCAGTGCCCGAGAAAGACAGCTGATCCGCGAGCAGTACTTC. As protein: CSARERQLIREQYF.

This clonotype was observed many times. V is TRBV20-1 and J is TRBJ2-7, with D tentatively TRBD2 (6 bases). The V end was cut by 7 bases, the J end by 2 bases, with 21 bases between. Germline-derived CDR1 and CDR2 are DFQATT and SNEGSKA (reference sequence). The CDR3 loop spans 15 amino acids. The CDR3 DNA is TGCAGTGGCCTCGCGCTGGGACTTAAGCCCTACGAGCAGTACTTC. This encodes CSGLALGLKPYEQYF.

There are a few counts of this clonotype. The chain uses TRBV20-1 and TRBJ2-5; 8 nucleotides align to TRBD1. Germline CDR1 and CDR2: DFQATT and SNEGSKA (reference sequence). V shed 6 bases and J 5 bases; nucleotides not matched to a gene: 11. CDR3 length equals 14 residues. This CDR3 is CSATRTGREETQYF. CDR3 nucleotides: TGCAGTGCCACTCGGACAGGGCGCGAGGAGACCCAGTACTTC.

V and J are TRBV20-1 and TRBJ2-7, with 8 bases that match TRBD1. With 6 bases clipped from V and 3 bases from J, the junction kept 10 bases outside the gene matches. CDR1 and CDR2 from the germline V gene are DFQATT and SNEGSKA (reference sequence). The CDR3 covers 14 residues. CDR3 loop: CSARKGQVIYEQYF. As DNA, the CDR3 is TGCAGTGCCAGAAAGGGACAGGTGATCTACGAGCAGTACTTC.

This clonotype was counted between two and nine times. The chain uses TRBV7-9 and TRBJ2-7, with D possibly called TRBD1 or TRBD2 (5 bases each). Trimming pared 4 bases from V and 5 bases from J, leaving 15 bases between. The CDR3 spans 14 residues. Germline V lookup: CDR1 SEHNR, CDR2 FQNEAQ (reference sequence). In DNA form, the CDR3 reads TGTGCCAGCAGCTCCGGGACGGTGAGGAACGAGCAGTACTTC. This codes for CASSSGTVRNEQYF.

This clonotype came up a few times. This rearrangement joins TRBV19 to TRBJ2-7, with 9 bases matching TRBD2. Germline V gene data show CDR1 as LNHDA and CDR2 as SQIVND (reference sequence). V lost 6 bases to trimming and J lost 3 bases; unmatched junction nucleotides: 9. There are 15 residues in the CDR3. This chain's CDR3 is CASSVLAGGHYEQYF. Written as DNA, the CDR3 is TGTGCCAGTAGCGTACTAGCGGGCGGGCACTACGAGCAGTACTTC.

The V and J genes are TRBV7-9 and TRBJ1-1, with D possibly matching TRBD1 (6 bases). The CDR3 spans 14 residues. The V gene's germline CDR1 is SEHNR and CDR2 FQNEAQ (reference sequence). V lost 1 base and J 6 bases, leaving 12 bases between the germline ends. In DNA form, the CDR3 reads TGTGCCAGCAGCTTAGGGGGGGCAAGGGCTGAAGCTTTCTTT. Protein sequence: CASSLGGARAEAFF.

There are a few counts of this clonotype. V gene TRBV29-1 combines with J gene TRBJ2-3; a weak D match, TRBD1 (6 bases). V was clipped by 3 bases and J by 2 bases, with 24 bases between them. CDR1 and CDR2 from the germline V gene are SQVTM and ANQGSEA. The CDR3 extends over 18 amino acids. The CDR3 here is CSVERGYGRMTNTDTQYF. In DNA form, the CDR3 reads TGCAGCGTTGAGAGGGGGTATGGTCGGATGACTAACACAGATACGCAGTATTTT.

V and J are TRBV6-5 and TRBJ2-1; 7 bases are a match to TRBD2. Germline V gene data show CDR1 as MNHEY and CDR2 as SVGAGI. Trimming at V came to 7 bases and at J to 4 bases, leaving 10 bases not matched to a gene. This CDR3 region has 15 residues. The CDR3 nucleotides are TGTGCCAGCAAGAGACTAGCCGGAAGATACAATGAGCAGTTCTTC. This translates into CASKRLAGRYNEQFF.

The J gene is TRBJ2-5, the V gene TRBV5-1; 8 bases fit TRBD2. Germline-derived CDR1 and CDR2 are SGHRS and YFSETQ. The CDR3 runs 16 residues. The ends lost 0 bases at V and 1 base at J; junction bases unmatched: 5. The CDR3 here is CASSLGAGGLQETQYF. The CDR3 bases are TGCGCCAGCAGCTTGGGGGCGGGAGGACTCCAAGAGACCCAGTACTTC.

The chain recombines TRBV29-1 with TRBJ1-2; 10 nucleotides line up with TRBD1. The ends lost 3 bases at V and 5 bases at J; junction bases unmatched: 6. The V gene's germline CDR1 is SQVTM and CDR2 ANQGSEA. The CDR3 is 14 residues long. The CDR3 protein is CSVDGDRGLYGYTF. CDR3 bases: TGCAGCGTTGATGGGGACAGGGGTTTGTATGGCTACACCTTC. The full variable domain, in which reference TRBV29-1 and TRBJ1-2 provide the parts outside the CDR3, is SAVISQKPSRDICQRGTSLTIQCQVDSQVTMMFWYRQQPGQSLTLIATANQGSEATYESGFVIDKFPISRPNLTFSTLTVSNMSPEDSSIYLCSVDGDRGLYGYTFGSGTRLTVV.

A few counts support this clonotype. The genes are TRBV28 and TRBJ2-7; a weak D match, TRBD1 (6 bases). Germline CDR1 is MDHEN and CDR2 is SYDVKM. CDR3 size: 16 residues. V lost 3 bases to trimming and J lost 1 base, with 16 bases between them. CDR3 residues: CASSFKWDKPSYEQYF. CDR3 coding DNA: TGTGCCAGCAGTTTTAAGTGGGACAAGCCATCCTACGAGCAGTACTTC.